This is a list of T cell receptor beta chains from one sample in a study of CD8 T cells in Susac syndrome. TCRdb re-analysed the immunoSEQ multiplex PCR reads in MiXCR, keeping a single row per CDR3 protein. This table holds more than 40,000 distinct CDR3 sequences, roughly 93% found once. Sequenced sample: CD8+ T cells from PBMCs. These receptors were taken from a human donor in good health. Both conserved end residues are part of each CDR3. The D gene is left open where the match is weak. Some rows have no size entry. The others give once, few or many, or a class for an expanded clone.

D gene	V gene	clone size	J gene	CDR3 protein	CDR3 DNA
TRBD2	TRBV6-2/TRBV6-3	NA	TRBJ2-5	CASSPGTSDQETQYF	TGTGCCAGCAGTCCCGGGACTAGCGACCAAGAGACCCAGTACTTC
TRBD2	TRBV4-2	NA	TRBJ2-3	CASSQDIWLAGGTDTQYF	TGTGCCAGCAGCCAAGATATATGGCTAGCGGGTGGCACAGATACGCAGTATTTT
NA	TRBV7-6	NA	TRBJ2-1	CASSLRSYNEQFF	TGTGCCAGCAGCTTACGCTCCTACAATGAGCAGTTCTTC
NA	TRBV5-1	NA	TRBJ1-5	CASSSALNQPQHF	TGCGCCAGCAGCTCAGCGTTAAATCAGCCCCAGCATTTT
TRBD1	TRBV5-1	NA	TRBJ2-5	CATSTGNYQETQYF	TGCGCCACTTCGACAGGGAATTACCAAGAGACCCAGTACTTC
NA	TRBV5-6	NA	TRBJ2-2	CASSLTWQMNTGELFF	TGTGCCAGCAGCTTGACCTGGCAGATGAACACCGGGGAGCTGTTTTTT
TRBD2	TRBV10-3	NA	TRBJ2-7	CAIRGGSYEQYF	TGTGCCATCCGGGGAGGGAGCTACGAGCAGTACTTC
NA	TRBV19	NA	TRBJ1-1	CASSTSGSTEAFF	TGTGCCAGTAGCACCTCAGGGAGCACTGAAGCTTTCTTT
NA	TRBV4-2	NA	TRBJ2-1	CASGFWPPYNEQFF	TGTGCCAGCGGCTTTTGGCCTCCCTACAATGAGCAGTTCTTC
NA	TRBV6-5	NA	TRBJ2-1	CASSPPGDEQFF	TGTGCCAGCAGTCCCCCCGGGGATGAGCAGTTCTTC
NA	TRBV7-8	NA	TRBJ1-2	CASLAQDSYNYGYTF	TGTGCCAGCCTAGCTCAGGACAGTTACAACTATGGCTACACCTTC
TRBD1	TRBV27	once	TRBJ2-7	CASSSDRGGNEQYF	TGTGCCAGCAGTTCGGACAGGGGAGGGAACGAGCAGTACTTC
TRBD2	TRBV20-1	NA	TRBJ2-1	CSAPGLDNEQFF	TGCAGTGCTCCGGGACTAGATAATGAGCAGTTCTTC
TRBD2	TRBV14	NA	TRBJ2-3	CASRGLVDTQYF	TGTGCCAGCAGGGGACTAGTGGATACGCAGTATTTT
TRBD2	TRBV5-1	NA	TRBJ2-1	CASSWTSGGLEQFF	TGCGCCAGCTCCTGGACTAGCGGCGGTTTGGAGCAGTTCTTC
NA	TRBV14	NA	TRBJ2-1	CASSQGLATTAYNEQFF	TGTGCCAGCAGCCAAGGGCTAGCGACCACGGCCTACAATGAGCAGTTCTTC
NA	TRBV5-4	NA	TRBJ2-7	CASSWFAGTDEQYF	TGTGCCAGCAGCTGGTTTGCGGGAACAGACGAGCAGTACTTC
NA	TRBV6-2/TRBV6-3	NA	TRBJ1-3	CASSWDASGNTIYF	TGTGCCAGCAGTTGGGATGCCTCTGGAAACACCATATATTTT
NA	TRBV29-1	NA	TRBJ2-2	CSVGERGELFF	TGCAGCGTGGGGGAGAGGGGGGAGCTGTTTTTT
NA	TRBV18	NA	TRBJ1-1	CASSPTQGCTEAFF	TGTGCCAGCTCACCTACGCAGGGATGTACTGAAGCTTTCTTT
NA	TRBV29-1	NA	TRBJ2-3	CSVEAHTDTQYF	TGCAGCGTTGAAGCTCACACAGATACGCAGTATTTT
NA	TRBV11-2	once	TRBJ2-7	CASSSGPTYEQYF	TGTGCCAGCAGCTCGGGGCCCACCTACGAGCAGTACTTC
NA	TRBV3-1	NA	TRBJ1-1	CASSPDSGGRNTEAFF	TGTGCCAGCAGCCCGGACTCGGGGGGCAGGAACACTGAAGCTTTCTTT
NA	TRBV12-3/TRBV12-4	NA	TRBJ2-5	CASSITGAQETQYF	TGTGCCAGCAGTATAACCGGAGCCCAAGAGACCCAGTACTTC
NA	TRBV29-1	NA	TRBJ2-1	CSVQEYEQFF	TGCAGCGTTCAGGAGTACGAGCAGTTCTTC